The text below deals with one T cell receptor (beta chain). This entry belongs to a study of cytomegalovirus exposure and HLA in healthy donors. Profiling relied on immunoSEQ multiplex PCR, and the TCRdb table lists in-frame clones only, not all of them. Among 100,000 to 150,000 clones, 89% were seen once, and the ten largest hold 1.5% to 2.5%. The origin of this receptor is a woman aged 18-35 years in good health and CMV-seronegative. Input material: PBMCs.

CDR3 coding DNA: TGTGCCAGCAGCCTCCCTGGGAGGGCGGGGATGAACACTGAAGCTTTCTTT. Protein: CASSLPGRAGMNTEAFF. The chain is built from TRBV5-6 and TRBJ1-1, with D unclear. The CDR3 has 17 residues. V was trimmed by 4 bases and J by 0 bases, leaving 19 bases between them. The germline CDR1 and CDR2 sequences are SGHDT and YYEEEE.